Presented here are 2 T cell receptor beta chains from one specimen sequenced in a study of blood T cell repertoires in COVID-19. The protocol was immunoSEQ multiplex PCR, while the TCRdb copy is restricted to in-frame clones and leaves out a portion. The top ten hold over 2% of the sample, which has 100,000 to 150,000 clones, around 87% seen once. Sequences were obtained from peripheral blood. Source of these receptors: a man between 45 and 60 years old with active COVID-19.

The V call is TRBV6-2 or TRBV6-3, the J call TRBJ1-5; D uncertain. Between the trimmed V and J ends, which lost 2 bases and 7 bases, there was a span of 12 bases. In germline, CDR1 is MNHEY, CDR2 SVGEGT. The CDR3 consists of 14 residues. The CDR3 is CASSYPSVGQPQHF. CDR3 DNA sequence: TGTGCCAGCAGTTACCCTAGCGTGGGGCAGCCCCAGCATTTT.

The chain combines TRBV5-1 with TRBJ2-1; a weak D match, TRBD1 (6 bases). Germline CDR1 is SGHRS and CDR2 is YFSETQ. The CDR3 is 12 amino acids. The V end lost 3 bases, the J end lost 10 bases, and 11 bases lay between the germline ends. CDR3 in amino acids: CASSSGQPEQFF. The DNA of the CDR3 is TGCGCCAGCAGCTCGGGACAACCCGAGCAGTTCTTC.